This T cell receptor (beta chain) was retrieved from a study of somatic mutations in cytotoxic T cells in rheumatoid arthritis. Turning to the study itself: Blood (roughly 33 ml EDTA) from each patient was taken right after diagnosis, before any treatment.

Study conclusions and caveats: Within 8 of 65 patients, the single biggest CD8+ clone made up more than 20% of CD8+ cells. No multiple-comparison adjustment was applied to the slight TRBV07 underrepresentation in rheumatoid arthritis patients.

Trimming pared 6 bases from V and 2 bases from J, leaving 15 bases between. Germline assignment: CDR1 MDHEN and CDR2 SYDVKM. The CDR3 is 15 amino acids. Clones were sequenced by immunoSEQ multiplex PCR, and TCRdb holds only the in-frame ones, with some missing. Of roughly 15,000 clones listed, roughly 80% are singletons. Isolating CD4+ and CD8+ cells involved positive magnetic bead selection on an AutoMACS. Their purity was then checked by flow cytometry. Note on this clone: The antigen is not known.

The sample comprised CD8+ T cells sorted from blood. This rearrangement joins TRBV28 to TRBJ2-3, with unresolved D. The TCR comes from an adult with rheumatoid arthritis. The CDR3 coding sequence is TGTGCCAGCAGGACCCTAGACCAATTCACAGATACGCAGTATTTT. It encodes CASRTLDQFTDTQYF.